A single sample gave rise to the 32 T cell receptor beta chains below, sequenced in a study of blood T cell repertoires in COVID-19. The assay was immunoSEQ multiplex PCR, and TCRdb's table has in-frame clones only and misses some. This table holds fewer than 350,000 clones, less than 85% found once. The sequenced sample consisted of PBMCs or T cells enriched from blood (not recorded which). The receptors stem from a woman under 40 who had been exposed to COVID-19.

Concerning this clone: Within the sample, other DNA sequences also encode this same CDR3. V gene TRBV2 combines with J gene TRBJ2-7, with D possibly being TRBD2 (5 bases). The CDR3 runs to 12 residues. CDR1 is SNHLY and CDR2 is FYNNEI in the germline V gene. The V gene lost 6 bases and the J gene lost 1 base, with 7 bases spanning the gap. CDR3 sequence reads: CASRSGSYEQYF. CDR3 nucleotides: TGTGCCAGCAGGAGCGGTTCCTACGAGCAGTACTTC.

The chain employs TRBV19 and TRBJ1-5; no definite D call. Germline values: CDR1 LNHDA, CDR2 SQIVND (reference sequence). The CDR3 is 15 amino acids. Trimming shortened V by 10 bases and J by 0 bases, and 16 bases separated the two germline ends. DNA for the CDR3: TGTGCCACCCCCCCCGGGAGCTATAGCAATCAGCCCCAGCATTTT. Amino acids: CATPPGSYSNQPQHF.

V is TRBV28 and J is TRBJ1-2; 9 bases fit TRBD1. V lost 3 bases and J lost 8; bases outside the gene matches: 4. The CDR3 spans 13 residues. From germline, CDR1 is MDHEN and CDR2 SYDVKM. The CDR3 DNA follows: TGTGCCAGCAGTTTCAACAGGGGGCAGGGCTACACCTTC. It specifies CASSFNRGQGYTF.

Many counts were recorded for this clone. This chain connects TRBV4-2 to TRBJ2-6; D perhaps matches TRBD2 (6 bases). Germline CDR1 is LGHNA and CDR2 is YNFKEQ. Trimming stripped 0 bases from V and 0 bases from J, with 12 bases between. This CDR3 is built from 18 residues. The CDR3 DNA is TGTGCCAGCAGCCAAGATTCGCTAGCGTACTCTGGGGCCAACGTCCTGACTTTC. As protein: CASSQDSLAYSGANVLTF.

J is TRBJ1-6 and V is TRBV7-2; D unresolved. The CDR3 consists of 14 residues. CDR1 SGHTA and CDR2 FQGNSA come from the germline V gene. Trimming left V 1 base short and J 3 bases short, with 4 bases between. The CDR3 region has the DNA TGTGCCAGCAGCTTAGATCACTATAATTCACCCCTCCACTTT. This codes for CASSLDHYNSPLHF. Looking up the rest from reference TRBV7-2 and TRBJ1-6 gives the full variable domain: GAGVSQSPSNKVTEKGKDVELRCDPISGHTALYWYRQSLGQGLEFLIYFQGNSAPDKSGLPSDRFSAERTGGSVSTLTIQRTQQEDSAVYLCASSLDHYNSPLHFGNGTRLTVT.

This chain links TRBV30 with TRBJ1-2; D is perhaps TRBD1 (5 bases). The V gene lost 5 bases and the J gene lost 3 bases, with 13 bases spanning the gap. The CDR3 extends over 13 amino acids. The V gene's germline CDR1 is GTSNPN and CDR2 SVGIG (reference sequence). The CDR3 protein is CAWLRGSDYGYTF. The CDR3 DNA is TGTGCCTGGCTGCGGGGCTCAGACTATGGCTACACCTTC.

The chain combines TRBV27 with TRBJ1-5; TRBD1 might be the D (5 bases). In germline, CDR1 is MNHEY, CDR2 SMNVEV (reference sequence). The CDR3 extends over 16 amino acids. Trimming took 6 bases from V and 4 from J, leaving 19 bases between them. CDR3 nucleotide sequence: TGTGCCAGCAGGCGAGTGAGCCTGGGGGGAAATCAGCCCCAGCATTTT. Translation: CASRRVSLGGNQPQHF.

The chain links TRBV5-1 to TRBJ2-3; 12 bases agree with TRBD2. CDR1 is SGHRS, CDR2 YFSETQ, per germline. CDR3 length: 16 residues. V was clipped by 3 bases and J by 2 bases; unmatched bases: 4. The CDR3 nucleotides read TGCGCCAGCAGCTATAGACTAGCGGGGGTCACAGATACGCAGTATTTT. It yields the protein CASSYRLAGVTDTQYF.

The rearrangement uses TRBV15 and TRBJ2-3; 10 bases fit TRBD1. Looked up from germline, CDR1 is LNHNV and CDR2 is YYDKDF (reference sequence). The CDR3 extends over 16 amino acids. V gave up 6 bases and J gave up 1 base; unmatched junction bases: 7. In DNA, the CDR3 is TGTGCCACCAGAGGAAGACAGGGGGCGGGCACAGATACGCAGTATTTT. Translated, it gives CATRGRQGAGTDTQYF.

The CDR3 DNA sequence: TGTGCCTGGAGTGTCGGGACTTCCGAGCAGTACTTC. Translation: CAWSVGTSEQYF. The rearrangement joins TRBV30 to TRBJ2-7, with a tentative D call TRBD2 (6 bases). The CDR3 is made up of 12 amino acids. V was shortened by 0 bases and J by 6 bases, with 9 bases between the two germline ends. Germline loops: CDR1 GTSNPN, CDR2 SVGIG (reference sequence).

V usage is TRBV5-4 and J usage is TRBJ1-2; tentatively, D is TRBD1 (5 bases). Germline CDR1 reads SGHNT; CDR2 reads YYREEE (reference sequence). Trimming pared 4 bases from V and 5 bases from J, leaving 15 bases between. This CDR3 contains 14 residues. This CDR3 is CASSRMADRYGYTF. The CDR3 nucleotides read TGTGCCAGCAGCCGAATGGCAGACAGATATGGCTACACCTTC.

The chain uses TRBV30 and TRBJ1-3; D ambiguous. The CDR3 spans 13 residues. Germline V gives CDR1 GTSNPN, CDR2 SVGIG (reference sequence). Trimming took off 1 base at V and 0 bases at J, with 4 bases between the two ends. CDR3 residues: CAWSADSGNTIYF. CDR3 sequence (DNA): TGTGCCTGGAGTGCAGACTCTGGAAACACCATATATTTT.

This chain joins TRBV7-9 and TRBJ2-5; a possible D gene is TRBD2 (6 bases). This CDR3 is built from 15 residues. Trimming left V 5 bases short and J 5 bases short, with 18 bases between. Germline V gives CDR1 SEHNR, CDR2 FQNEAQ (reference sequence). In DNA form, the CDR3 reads TGTGCCAGCAGCGTCGGGACGGGGGTTCTGGAGACCCAGTACTTC. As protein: CASSVGTGVLETQYF.

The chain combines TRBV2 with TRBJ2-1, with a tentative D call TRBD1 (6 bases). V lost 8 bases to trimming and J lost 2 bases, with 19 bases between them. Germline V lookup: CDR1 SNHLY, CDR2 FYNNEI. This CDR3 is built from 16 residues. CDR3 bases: TGTGCCAGCTTGAAATTAAGGGGGTCCCCCTACAATGAGCAGTTCTTC. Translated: CASLKLRGSPYNEQFF. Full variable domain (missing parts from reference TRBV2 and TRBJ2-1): EPEVTQTPSHQVTQMGQEVILRCVPISNHLYFYWYRQILGQKVEFLVSFYNNEISEKSEIFDDQFSVERPDGSNFTLKIRSTKLEDSAMYFCASLKLRGSPYNEQFFGPGTRLTVL.

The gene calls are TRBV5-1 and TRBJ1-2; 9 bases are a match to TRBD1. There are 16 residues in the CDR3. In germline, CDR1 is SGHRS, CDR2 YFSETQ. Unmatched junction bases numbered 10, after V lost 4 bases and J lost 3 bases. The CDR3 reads CASSPGQGENYYGYTF. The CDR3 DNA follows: TGCGCCAGCAGCCCGGGACAGGGAGAGAACTACTATGGCTACACCTTC.

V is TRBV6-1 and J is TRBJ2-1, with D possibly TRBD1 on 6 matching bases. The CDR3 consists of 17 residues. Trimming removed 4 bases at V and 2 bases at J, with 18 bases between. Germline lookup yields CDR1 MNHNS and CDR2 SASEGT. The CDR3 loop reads CASSGENTGIPYNEQFF. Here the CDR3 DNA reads TGTGCCAGCAGTGGGGAAAACACAGGGATCCCCTACAATGAGCAGTTCTTC.

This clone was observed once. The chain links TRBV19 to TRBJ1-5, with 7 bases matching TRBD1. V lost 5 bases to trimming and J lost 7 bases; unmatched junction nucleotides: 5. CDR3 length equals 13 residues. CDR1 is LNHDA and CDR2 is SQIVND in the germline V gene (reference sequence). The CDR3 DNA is TGTGCCAGTAGTCCTCGGGACAGCCAGCCCCAGCATTTT. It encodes CASSPRDSQPQHF.

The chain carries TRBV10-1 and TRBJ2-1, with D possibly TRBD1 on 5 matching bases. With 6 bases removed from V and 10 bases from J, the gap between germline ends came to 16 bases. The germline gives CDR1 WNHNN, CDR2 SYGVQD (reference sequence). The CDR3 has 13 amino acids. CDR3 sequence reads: CASSELVRVEQFF. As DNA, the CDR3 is TGCGCCAGCAGCGAACTTGTCAGGGTGGAGCAGTTCTTC.

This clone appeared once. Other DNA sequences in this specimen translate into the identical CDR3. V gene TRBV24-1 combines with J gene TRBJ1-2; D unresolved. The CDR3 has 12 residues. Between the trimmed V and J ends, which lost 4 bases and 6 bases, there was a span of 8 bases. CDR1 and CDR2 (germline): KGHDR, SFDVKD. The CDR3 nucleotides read TGTGCCACCAGTGACCTACGGGATGGCTACACCTTC. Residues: CATSDLRDGYTF.

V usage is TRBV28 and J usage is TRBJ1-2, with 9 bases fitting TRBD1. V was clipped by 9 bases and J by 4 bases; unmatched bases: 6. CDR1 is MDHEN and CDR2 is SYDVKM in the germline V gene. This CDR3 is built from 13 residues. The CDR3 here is CASQPGQGYGYTF. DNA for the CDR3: TGTGCCAGTCAGCCGGGACAGGGCTATGGCTACACCTTC.

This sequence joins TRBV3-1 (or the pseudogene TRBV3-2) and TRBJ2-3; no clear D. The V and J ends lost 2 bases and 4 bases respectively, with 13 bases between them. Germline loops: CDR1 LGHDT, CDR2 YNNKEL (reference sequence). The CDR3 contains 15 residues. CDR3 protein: CASSQYLQTADTQYF. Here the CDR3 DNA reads TGTGCCAGCAGCCAATATCTACAGACGGCAGATACGCAGTATTTT.

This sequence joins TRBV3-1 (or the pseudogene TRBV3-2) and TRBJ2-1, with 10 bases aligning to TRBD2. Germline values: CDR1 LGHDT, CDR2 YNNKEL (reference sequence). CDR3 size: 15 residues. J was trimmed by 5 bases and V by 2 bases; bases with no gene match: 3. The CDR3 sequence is CASSQSGRVNNEQFF. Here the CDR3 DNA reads TGTGCCAGCAGCCAAAGCGGGAGGGTGAACAATGAGCAGTTCTTC.

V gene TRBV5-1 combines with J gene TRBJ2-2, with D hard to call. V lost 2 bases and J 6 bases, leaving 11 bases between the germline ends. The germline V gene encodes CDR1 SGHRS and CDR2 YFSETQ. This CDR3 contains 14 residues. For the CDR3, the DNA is TGCGCCAGCAGCTTCTTGAGTTCCGCCGGGGAGCTGTTTTTT. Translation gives CASSFLSSAGELFF. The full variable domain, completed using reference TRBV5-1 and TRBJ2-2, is KAGVTQTPRYLIKTRGQQVTLSCSPISGHRSVSWYQQTPGQGLQFLFEYFSETQRNKGNFPGRFSGRQFSNSRSEMNVSTLELGDSALYLCASSFLSSAGELFFGEGSRLTVL.

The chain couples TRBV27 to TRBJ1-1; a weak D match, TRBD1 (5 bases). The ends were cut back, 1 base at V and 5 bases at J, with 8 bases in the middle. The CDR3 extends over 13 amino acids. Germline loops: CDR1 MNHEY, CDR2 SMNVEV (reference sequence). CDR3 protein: CASSLFPGTEAFF. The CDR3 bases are TGTGCCAGCAGTTTATTCCCAGGGACTGAAGCTTTCTTT.

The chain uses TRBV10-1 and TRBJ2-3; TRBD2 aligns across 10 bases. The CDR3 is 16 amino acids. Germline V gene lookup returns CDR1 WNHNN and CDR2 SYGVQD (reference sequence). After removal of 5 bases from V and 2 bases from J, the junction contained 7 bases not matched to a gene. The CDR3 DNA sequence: TGCGCCAGCAGTCCGCGGACTAGCGGATACACAGATACGCAGTATTTT. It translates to CASSPRTSGYTDTQYF.

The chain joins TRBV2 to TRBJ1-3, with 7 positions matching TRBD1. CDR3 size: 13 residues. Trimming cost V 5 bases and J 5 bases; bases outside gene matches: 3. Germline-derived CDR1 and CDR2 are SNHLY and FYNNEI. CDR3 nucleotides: TGTGCCAGCAGTTCGGACAGGCGAAACACCATATATTTT. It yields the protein CASSSDRRNTIYF.

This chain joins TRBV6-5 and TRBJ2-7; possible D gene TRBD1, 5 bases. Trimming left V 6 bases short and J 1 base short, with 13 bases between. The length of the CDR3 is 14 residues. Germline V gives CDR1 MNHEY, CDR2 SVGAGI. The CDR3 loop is CASSSTGESYEQYF. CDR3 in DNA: TGTGCCAGCAGCTCCACAGGAGAGTCCTACGAGCAGTACTTC.

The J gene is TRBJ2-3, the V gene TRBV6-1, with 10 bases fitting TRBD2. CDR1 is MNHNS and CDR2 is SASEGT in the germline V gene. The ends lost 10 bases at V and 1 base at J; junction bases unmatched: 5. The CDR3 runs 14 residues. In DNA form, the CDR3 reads TGTGCCACAAGCGGGGGGGCCGGCACAGATACGCAGTATTTT. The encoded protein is CATSGGAGTDTQYF.

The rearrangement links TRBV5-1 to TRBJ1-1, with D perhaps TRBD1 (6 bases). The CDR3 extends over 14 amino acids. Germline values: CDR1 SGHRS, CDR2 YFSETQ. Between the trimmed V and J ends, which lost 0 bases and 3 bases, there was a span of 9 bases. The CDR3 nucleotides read TGCGCCAGCAGCTTGGTACAGGGCGACACTGAAGCTTTCTTT. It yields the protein CASSLVQGDTEAFF.

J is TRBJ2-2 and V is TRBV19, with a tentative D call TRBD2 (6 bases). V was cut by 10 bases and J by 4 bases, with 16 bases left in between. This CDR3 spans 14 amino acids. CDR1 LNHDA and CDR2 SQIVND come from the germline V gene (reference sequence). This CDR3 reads CAIGRDRGTGELFF. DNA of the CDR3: TGTGCCATCGGGCGGGACCGTGGCACCGGGGAGCTGTTTTTT.

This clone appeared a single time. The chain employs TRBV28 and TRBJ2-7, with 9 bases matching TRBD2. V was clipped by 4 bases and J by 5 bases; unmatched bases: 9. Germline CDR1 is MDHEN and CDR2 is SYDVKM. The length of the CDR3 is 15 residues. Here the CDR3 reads CASSSPLAGFHEQYF. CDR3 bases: TGTGCCAGCAGTTCCCCTCTAGCGGGGTTCCACGAGCAGTACTTC.

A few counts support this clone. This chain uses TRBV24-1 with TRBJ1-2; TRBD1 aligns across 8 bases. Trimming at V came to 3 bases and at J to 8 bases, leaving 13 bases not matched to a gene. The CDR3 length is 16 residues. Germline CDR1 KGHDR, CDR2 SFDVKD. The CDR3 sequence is CATSDQGQGPPWGYTF. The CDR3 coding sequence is TGTGCCACCAGTGATCAAGGACAGGGACCGCCGTGGGGCTACACCTTC.